The 12 T cell receptor beta chains listed next were all sequenced from one sample in a study of Ad26.COV2.S vaccination and SARS-CoV-2 variants. Treatment reported: some 19 received Ad26.COV2.S at low or high dose, single or two shots; several received placebo; per-sample allocation not given. Vaccine and placebo recipients were sampled on day 63 after the first injection. The protocol was immunoSEQ multiplex PCR, while the TCRdb copy is restricted to in-frame clones and leaves out a portion. The sample lists some 300,000 clones, around four fifths occurring once. The material was peripheral blood, obtained in a trial of Ad26.COV2.S vaccine versus placebo. Receptors originate from a person aged 18-60 years who received the Ad26.COV2.S COVID-19 vaccine or a placebo.

CDR3 in amino acids: CASSAWGRGEDEQFF. The CDR3 DNA reads TGCGCCAGCAGCGCCTGGGGGCGGGGGGAGGATGAGCAGTTCTTC. The rearrangement links TRBV4-1 to TRBJ2-1; 8 nucleotides agree with TRBD2. CDR3 size: 15 residues. Trimming at V came to 5 bases and at J to 8 bases, leaving 11 bases not matched to a gene. Per the germline V gene, CDR1 is MGHRA and CDR2 is YSYEKL.

This clone came up a few times. The chain is built from TRBV5-5 and TRBJ1-6; D ambiguous. The germline V gene encodes CDR1 SGHKS and CDR2 YYEKEE (reference sequence). Trimming took 0 bases from V and 6 from J, leaving 16 bases between them. This CDR3 comprises 17 residues. CDR3 coding DNA: TGTGCCAGCAGCTTGGACCCGGGGAGGACTCTTAATTCACCCCTCCACTTT. The encoded protein is CASSLDPGRTLNSPLHF.

J is TRBJ2-1 and V is TRBV6-1; D could derive from TRBD1 or TRBD2 (6 bases each). Germline CDR1 reads MNHNS; CDR2 reads SASEGT. The length of the CDR3 is 16 residues. Deletions cut 2 bases from V and 4 bases from J, with 15 bases between. This CDR3 reads CASSEYQGGPYNEQFF. The DNA of the CDR3 is TGTGCCAGCAGTGAATACCAAGGGGGGCCTTACAATGAGCAGTTCTTC.

V and J are TRBV11-1 and TRBJ1-6; TRBD1 agrees at 8 bases. The CDR3 is 14 amino acids. V was pared by 5 bases and J by 8 bases, with 5 bases of the junction left unmatched. The germline gives CDR1 SGHAT, CDR2 FQDESV (reference sequence). The DNA for the CDR3 is TGTGCCAGCAGCATAAGGACAGGGCATTCACCCCTCCACTTT. It encodes CASSIRTGHSPLHF.

V is TRBV7-9 and J is TRBJ2-7, with a possible D match to TRBD2 (6 bases). V dropped 0 bases and J dropped 7 bases, with 13 bases sitting between them. Per the germline V gene, CDR1 is SEHNR and CDR2 is FQNEAQ (reference sequence). The CDR3 covers 14 residues. CDR3 coding DNA: TGTGCCAGCAGCTTAGCGGCGGGAAGTCGGGAGCAGTACTTC. This gives the protein CASSLAAGSREQYF. Looking up the rest from reference TRBV7-9 and TRBJ2-7 gives the full variable domain: DTGVSQNPRHKITKRGQNVTFRCDPISEHNRLYWYRQTLGQGPEFLTYFQNEAQLEKSRLLSDRFSAERPKGSFSTLEIQRTEQGDSAMYLCASSLAAGSREQYFGPGTRLTVT.

The V call is TRBV28, the J call TRBJ2-1, with D hard to call. The germline V gene has CDR1 MDHEN and CDR2 SYDVKM. The CDR3 extends over 12 amino acids. V lost 4 bases to trimming and J lost 9 bases, with 10 bases between them. CDR3: CASSSLYAEQFF. The CDR3 nucleotides read TGTGCCAGCAGTTCCCTATACGCTGAGCAGTTCTTC.

This clone was observed a handful of times. V usage is TRBV11-1 and J usage is TRBJ1-1, with D possibly TRBD1 on 6 matching bases. The CDR3 sequence is 16 residues long. Germline assignment: CDR1 SGHAT and CDR2 FQDESV (reference sequence). V lost 7 bases and J 1 base, leaving 19 bases between the germline ends. The CDR3 loop reads CASKLGLDSRNTEAFF. CDR3 nucleotides: TGTGCCAGCAAACTGGGACTGGACAGTCGGAACACTGAAGCTTTCTTT.

In this sample, this clone turned up once. A clone one base away is much larger, so this may be a read error. The CDR3 DNA reads TGTGCCAGCAGCTTACCAGGAGACAATCAGCCCCAGCATTTT. It specifies CASSLPGDNQPQHF. This chain joins TRBV7-9 and TRBJ1-5, with no clear D. The CDR3 runs to 14 residues. The ends were cut back, 2 bases at V and 3 bases at J, with 8 bases in the middle. Germline-derived CDR1 and CDR2 are SEHNR and FQNEAQ (reference sequence).

The gene calls are TRBV9 and TRBJ1-2, with 7 bases matching TRBD1. Germline CDR1 SGDLS, CDR2 YYNGEE. This CDR3 spans 16 amino acids. The ends lost 0 bases at V and 0 bases at J; junction bases unmatched: 5. The CDR3 protein is CASSVGDRAANYGYTF. The CDR3 DNA sequence: TGTGCCAGCAGCGTAGGGGACAGAGCAGCTAACTATGGCTACACCTTC.

This chain joins TRBV15 and TRBJ2-7; 8 nucleotides agree with TRBD2. J gave up 0 bases and V 6 bases, and 7 bases lay outside the gene matches. Germline V gene sequence: CDR1 LNHNV, CDR2 YYDKDF (reference sequence). There are 15 residues in the CDR3. DNA of the CDR3: TGTGCCACCAGGGACCCCGGGACTAGCTCCTACGAGCAGTACTTC. It codes for CATRDPGTSSYEQYF. Supplemented by reference TRBV15 and TRBJ2-7, the full variable domain reads DAMVIQNPRYQVTQFGKPVTLSCSQTLNHNVMYWYQQKSSQAPKLLFHYYDKDFNNEADTPDNFQSRRPNTSFCFLDIRSPGLGDTAMYLCATRDPGTSSYEQYFGPGTRLTVT.

This CDR3 is CASSLKGKNYGYTF. CDR3 bases: TGTGCCAGCAGCTTGAAAGGGAAAAACTATGGCTACACCTTC. The genes are TRBV5-6 and TRBJ1-2; no definite D call. The length of the CDR3 is 14 residues. CDR1 SGHDT and CDR2 YYEEEE come from the germline V gene. V lost 1 base to trimming and J lost 2 bases, with 9 bases between them.

This clone was seen only a few times. This sequence joins TRBV10-1 and TRBJ2-7, with 8 positions matching TRBD1. From germline, CDR1 is WNHNN and CDR2 SYGVQD (reference sequence). The CDR3 loop spans 15 amino acids. V gave up 3 bases and J gave up 2 bases; unmatched junction bases: 6. The DNA of the CDR3 is TGCGCCAGCAGTGACAGGGGGCGATGGACCTACGAGCAGTACTTC. It encodes CASSDRGRWTYEQYF.